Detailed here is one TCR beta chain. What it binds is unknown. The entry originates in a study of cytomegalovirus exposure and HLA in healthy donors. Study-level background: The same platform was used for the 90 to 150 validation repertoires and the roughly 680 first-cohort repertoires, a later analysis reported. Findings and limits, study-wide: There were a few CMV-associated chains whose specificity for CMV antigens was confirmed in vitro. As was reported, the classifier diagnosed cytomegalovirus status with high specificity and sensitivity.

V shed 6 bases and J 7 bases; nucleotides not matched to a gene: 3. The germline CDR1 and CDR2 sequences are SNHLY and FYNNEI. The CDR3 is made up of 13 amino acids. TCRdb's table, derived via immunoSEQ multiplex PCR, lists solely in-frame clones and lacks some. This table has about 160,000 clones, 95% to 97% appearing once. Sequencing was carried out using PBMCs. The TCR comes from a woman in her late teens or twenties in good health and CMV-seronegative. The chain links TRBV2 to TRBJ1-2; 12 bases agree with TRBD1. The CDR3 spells CASRGQGASGYTF. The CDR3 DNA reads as TGTGCCAGCAGGGGACAGGGGGCGAGTGGCTACACCTTC.